This T cell receptor (beta chain) was sequenced in a study of identical twins. As for this clonotype: Its antigen remains unknown.

Study outcomes and limitations: Out-of-frame beta chain sequences displayed weaker excess sharing between twins. The study found excess low generation probability among twin-shared out-of-frame alpha sequences. Conclusions were drawn cross-sectionally by statistical analysis, without following the same donors.

Through template switching, a universal primer site was introduced, and the cDNA contained unique molecular identifiers. TCRdb used MiXCR to reprocess the 5' RACE reads, holding one entry per CDR3 protein. The table lists around 680,000 distinct CDR3 sequences, 8.5% to 9% of them singletons, with approximately 0.96% in the top ten. This CDR3 spans 13 amino acids. CDR1 is MGHRA, CDR2 YSYEKL, per germline. V was trimmed by 0 bases and J by 8 bases, leaving 7 bases between them. The data also belong to a second study, concerning yellow fever vaccine responses in identical twins.

The sequence came from a woman aged 18-29 years in good health. This chain links TRBV4-1 with TRBJ2-2; D is unresolved. Sequenced: PBMCs. The CDR3 region has the DNA TGCGCCAGCAGCCAAGAAGTGCGGGGGGAGCTGTTTTTT. As protein: CASSQEVRGELFF.